This T cell receptor (beta chain) was profiled in a study of cytomegalovirus exposure and HLA in healthy donors. PCR amplification relied on 60 Vbeta primers (plus 13 Jbeta primers). Measured with immunoSEQ multiplex PCR; TCRdb has only the in-frame clones, and not every one. The sample shows over 150,000 clones, about 76% of them seen only once. V was pared by 4 bases and J by 5 bases, with 9 bases between. CDR1 is MNHEY and CDR2 is SMNVEV in the germline V gene (reference sequence). The CDR3 has 13 residues. The V and J genes are TRBV27 and TRBJ1-5, with a weak D call TRBD1 (5 bases). The clonotype originates from a woman younger than 35 in good health and CMV-seropositive. Source material: PBMCs. CDR3 nucleotides: TGTGCCAGCAGTTCCCTAGGGGATCAGCCCCAGCATTTT. This encodes CASSSLGDQPQHF.